The T cell receptor beta chain described here comes from a study of blood T cell repertoires in COVID-19. Study information: The United States, Italy and Spain supplied acute and convalescent COVID-19 samples. In each case, the material was cDNA or gDNA derived from T cells, B-cell-depleted T cells, or PBMCs.

In the study's own analysis: Cell counts per sample came from amplifying reference gene primers. Sequencing used immunoSEQ multiplex PCR; TCRdb keeps in-frame clones, though not all of them. V and J calls plus clone size are reproduced from that table; the DNA served to infer D and trimming. The sample holds approximately 100,000 clones; 91% are singletons and the top ten take approximately 15%. With 4 bases removed from V and 6 bases from J, the gap between germline ends came to 15 bases. Germline CDR1 is SQVTM and CDR2 is ANQGSEA. The CDR3 totals 13 residues. The receptor was derived from a man aged 50 to 60 with acute or convalescent COVID-19. Sequences were obtained from peripheral blood. The J gene is TRBJ1-2, the V gene TRBV29-1; TRBD1 might be the D (6 bases). The CDR3 reads CSVVTGTGNGYTF. The CDR3, as DNA: TGCAGCGTTGTTACGGGCACAGGGAATGGCTACACCTTC.